These 21 T cell receptor beta chains originate from one sample sequenced in a study of blood T cells in healthy people across ages. A second PCR of 7 to 11 cycles used a sample-barcoded 5' primer and a J-beta primer mix. TCRdb redid the calling of the 5' RACE reads with MiXCR, one entry per CDR3 protein. The profile covers approximately 670,000 distinct CDR3 sequences, with roughly 43% appearing a single time and 30% taken by the ten largest. The specimen was blood. All receptors derive from a man aged 80 or over in good health.

This clonotype was found a few times. The chain carries TRBV4-2 and TRBJ2-7, with a tentative D call TRBD1 (6 bases). The CDR3 has 14 residues. V lost 4 bases to trimming and J lost 4 bases, with 14 bases between them. In germline, CDR1 is LGHNA, CDR2 YNFKEQ. The CDR3 nucleotides are TGTGCCAGCAGCCCCGCCAGGGGCGTTTACGAGCAGTACTTC. Translated: CASSPARGVYEQYF.

This clonotype was picked up a small number of times. This chain joins TRBV7-9 and TRBJ2-1; D is perhaps TRBD2 (7 bases). Germline CDR1 SEHNR, CDR2 FQNEAQ (reference sequence). V lost 5 bases to trimming and J lost 5 bases, with 13 bases between them. CDR3 length: 14 residues. The CDR3 bases are TGTGCCAGCAGCGCCGGGGGGCCTAACAATGAGCAGTTCTTC. Its protein product is CASSAGGPNNEQFF.

V is TRBV10-1 and J is TRBJ2-7; the D gene is possibly TRBD1 (6 bases). This CDR3 has 13 residues. In germline, CDR1 is WNHNN, CDR2 SYGVQD (reference sequence). V shed 4 bases and J shed 6 bases, with 13 bases lying between them. The CDR3 here is CASSGQVGAEQYF. The CDR3 bases are TGCGCCAGCAGTGGACAGGTTGGGGCCGAGCAGTACTTC.

This clonotype turned up a few times. The chain joins TRBV14 to TRBJ2-3; no definite D call. Trimming removed 4 bases at V and 0 bases at J, with 11 bases between. The CDR3 length is 15 residues. CDR1 and CDR2 (germline): SGHDN, FVKESK. The CDR3 nucleotides are TGTGCCAGCAGCCTCTCACCATTAAGCACAGATACGCAGTATTTT. Amino acid sequence: CASSLSPLSTDTQYF.

This clonotype was observed a handful of times. The rearrangement links TRBV6-2 or TRBV6-3 to TRBJ1-5, with D possibly being TRBD1 (6 bases). The CDR3 loop spans 15 amino acids. Trimming stripped 8 bases from V and 5 bases from J, with 19 bases between. The germline V gene encodes CDR1 MNHEY and CDR2 SVGEGT. In DNA, the CDR3 is TGTGCCAGCGGACGGGGTAGACAGGCCGATCAGCCCCAGCATTTT. This sequence encodes CASGRGRQADQPQHF.

This clonotype was detected ten times or more. V and J are TRBV20-1 and TRBJ1-5; weak D call: TRBD1 (5 bases). Trimming shortened V by 6 bases and J by 4 bases, and 19 bases separated the two germline ends. Germline-derived CDR1 and CDR2 are DFQATT and SNEGSKA (reference sequence). The CDR3 extends over 15 amino acids. In nucleotides, the CDR3 is TGCAGTGCGAGGGGCGGGAGGGGTCGAAATCAGCCCCAGCATTTT. Its translation is CSARGGRGRNQPQHF.

The chain uses TRBV6-2 or TRBV6-3 and TRBJ1-5; 12 bases match TRBD1. Per germline, CDR1 MNHEY and CDR2 SVGEGT. J was trimmed by 2 bases and V by 8 bases; bases with no gene match: 7. This CDR3 comprises 16 residues. The CDR3 sequence is CASLRGQGAGNQPQHF. The DNA of the CDR3 is TGTGCCAGCCTTCGGGGACAGGGGGCCGGCAATCAGCCCCAGCATTTT.

This clonotype was seen repeatedly, ten times or more. The gene calls are TRBV27 and TRBJ2-7; the D gene could be TRBD1 or TRBD2 (5 bases each). Trimming removed 7 bases at V and 2 bases at J, with 15 bases between. CDR1 is MNHEY and CDR2 is SMNVEV in the germline V gene (reference sequence). This CDR3 has 14 residues. The CDR3 is CASTALGTPYEQYF. The CDR3, as DNA: TGTGCCAGCACGGCCCTGGGGACGCCCTACGAGCAGTACTTC.

This clonotype has just a few counts. The gene calls are TRBV7-2 and TRBJ2-2; D may be TRBD1 (6 bases). V dropped 3 bases and J dropped 5 bases, with 13 bases sitting between them. CDR1 SGHTA and CDR2 FQGNSA come from the germline V gene. The CDR3 contains 15 residues. The CDR3 reads CASSFQGLGTGELFF. Written as DNA, the CDR3 is TGTGCCAGCAGCTTCCAGGGGTTAGGGACCGGGGAGCTGTTTTTT. Full variable domain (outside the CDR3, taken from reference TRBV7-2 and TRBJ2-2): GAGVSQSPSNKVTEKGKDVELRCDPISGHTALYWYRQSLGQGLEFLIYFQGNSAPDKSGLPSDRFSAERTGGSVSTLTIQRTQQEDSAVYLCASSFQGLGTGELFFGEGSRLTVL.

CDR3 residues: CASSVGWTVGQPQHF. CDR3 in DNA: TGTGCCAGCAGCGTAGGTTGGACGGTAGGTCAGCCCCAGCATTTT. V and J are TRBV9 and TRBJ1-5, with D hard to call. Germline V gene lookup returns CDR1 SGDLS and CDR2 YYNGEE. This CDR3 region has 15 residues. The germline V and J ends were trimmed by 0 bases and 6 bases, with 13 bases remaining between them.

The chain combines TRBV28 with TRBJ2-1, with D perhaps TRBD1 (5 bases). Germline CDR1 MDHEN, CDR2 SYDVKM. The CDR3 totals 14 residues. Trimming left V 1 base short and J 6 bases short, with 10 bases between. The CDR3 reads CASSLFRAPNEQFF. The CDR3 nucleotides read TGTGCCAGCAGTTTATTCAGGGCCCCCAATGAGCAGTTCTTC.

V is TRBV7-2 and J is TRBJ2-3; 7 nucleotides match TRBD2. Germline CDR1 is SGHTA and CDR2 is FQGNSA. The CDR3 contains 15 residues. With V trimmed by 6 bases and J by 2 bases, 8 bases remained unmatched. Written as DNA, the CDR3 is TGTGCCAGCAGGCCCTCGGCGGGGGACACAGATACGCAGTATTTT. It codes for CASRPSAGDTDTQYF.

This chain connects TRBV9 to TRBJ2-7; maybe TRBD2 (5 bases). The CDR3 runs to 12 residues. Trimming cost V 4 bases and J 6 bases, with 11 bases left between them. Germline-derived CDR1 and CDR2 are SGDLS and YYNGEE. The CDR3 DNA sequence: TGTGCCAGCAGCCCCGGCGGGTGCGAGCAGTACTTC. It yields the protein CASSPGGCEQYF.

This clonotype was detected a few times. CDR3 DNA sequence: TGTGCCAGCAGCTTAAACCTAGCGGGGGGCTTCCACACCGGGGAGCTGTTTTTT. This gives the protein CASSLNLAGGFHTGELFF. V gene TRBV7-9 combines with J gene TRBJ2-2, with 11 bases that match TRBD2. From germline, CDR1 is SEHNR and CDR2 FQNEAQ (reference sequence). This CDR3 has 18 amino acids. J lost 3 bases, V lost 2 bases, and 8 bases had no gene match.

V gene TRBV2 combines with J gene TRBJ1-6; D is ambiguous. Germline V CDR1 and CDR2: SNHLY, FYNNEI. CDR3 size: 16 residues. V dropped 4 bases and J dropped 1 base, with 11 bases sitting between them. The CDR3, as DNA: TGTGCCAGCAGTGCGGAAGGTAGATCCTATAATTCACCCCTCCACTTT. It codes for CASSAEGRSYNSPLHF.

This clonotype was counted only a few times. The rearrangement joins TRBV7-2 to TRBJ2-5; a possible D gene is TRBD2 (7 bases). CDR3 length equals 15 residues. Trimming cost V 5 bases and J 5 bases, with 18 bases left between them. In germline, CDR1 is SGHTA, CDR2 FQGNSA. DNA of the CDR3: TGTGCCAGCAGCAATCACGGGGGGCCCGGGGAGACCCAGTACTTC. Translating gives CASSNHGGPGETQYF. Based on the CDR3 plus reference TRBV7-2 and TRBJ2-5, the full variable domain is GAGVSQSPSNKVTEKGKDVELRCDPISGHTALYWYRQSLGQGLEFLIYFQGNSAPDKSGLPSDRFSAERTGGSVSTLTIQRTQQEDSAVYLCASSNHGGPGETQYFGPGTRLLVL.

This chain joins TRBV10-3 and TRBJ1-3; no clear D gene. In germline, CDR1 is ENHRY, CDR2 SYGVKD. The germline V and J ends were trimmed by 0 bases and 0 bases, with 6 bases remaining between them. This CDR3 is built from 15 residues. Here the CDR3 DNA reads TGTGCCATCAGTGAGTCGAAGAACTCTGGAAACACCATATATTTT. Translation: CAISESKNSGNTIYF.

The gene calls are TRBV3-1 and TRBJ2-4; D might be TRBD1 or TRBD2, each matching 5 bases. The J call may be faulty, since TRBJ2-5 better matches the DNA end. This CDR3 region has 14 residues. Germline values: CDR1 LGHDT, CDR2 YNNKEL (reference sequence). The CDR3 sequence is CASSQDMGVETQYF. CDR3 sequence (DNA): TGTGCCAGCAGCCAAGATATGGGGGTTGAGACCCAGTACTTC.

This clonotype was seen many times. This chain joins TRBV28 and TRBJ2-5; TRBD1 matches 7 bases. With 3 bases clipped from V and 5 bases from J, the junction kept 18 bases outside the gene matches. Germline values: CDR1 MDHEN, CDR2 SYDVKM. This CDR3 is built from 18 residues. The CDR3 here is CASSFLTGYSGSRETQYF. The CDR3 DNA reads as TGTGCCAGCAGTTTTTTGACAGGGTATTCGGGCTCGAGGGAGACCCAGTACTTC. The whole variable domain, remainder taken from reference TRBV28 and TRBJ2-5, is DVKVTQSSRYLVKRTGEKVFLECVQDMDHENMFWYRQDPGLGLRLIYFSYDVKMKEKGDIPEGYSVSREKKERFSLILESASTNQTSMYLCASSFLTGYSGSRETQYFGPGTRLLVL.

This clonotype was counted only a few times. This rearrangement joins TRBV7-8 to TRBJ2-7; 11 bases are a match to TRBD2. Germline values: CDR1 SGHVS, CDR2 FQNEAQ. The CDR3 loop spans 17 amino acids. V shed 5 bases, J shed 0 bases, and the junction held 9 bases outside the gene matches. This CDR3 is CASSRNSGRASSYEQYF. The CDR3 nucleotides are TGTGCCAGCAGCCGAAATAGCGGGAGGGCCAGCTCCTACGAGCAGTACTTC. Filled out from reference TRBV7-8 and TRBJ2-7, the complete variable domain reads GAGVSQSPRYKVAKRGQDVALRCDPISGHVSLFWYQQALGQGPEFLTYFQNEAQLDKSGLPSDRFFAERPEGSVSTLKIQRTQQEDSAVYLCASSRNSGRASSYEQYFGPGTRLTVT.

This clonotype was seen a handful of times. The J gene is TRBJ2-5, the V gene TRBV5-1; 14 positions agree with TRBD2. This CDR3 is built from 16 residues. V gave up 4 bases and J gave up 4 bases; unmatched junction bases: 6. Per germline, CDR1 SGHRS and CDR2 YFSETQ. This CDR3 reads CASSVGLAGVRETQYF. In DNA, the CDR3 is TGCGCCAGCAGCGTGGGACTAGCGGGAGTCAGAGAGACCCAGTACTTC. Variable domain in full (rest from reference TRBV5-1 and TRBJ2-5): KAGVTQTPRYLIKTRGQQVTLSCSPISGHRSVSWYQQTPGQGLQFLFEYFSETQRNKGNFPGRFSGRQFSNSRSEMNVSTLELGDSALYLCASSVGLAGVRETQYFGPGTRLLVL.